This T cell receptor (beta chain) is from a study of OX40 agonist ivuxolimab in advanced cancers. Study-wide background: Every 2 weeks, patients received ivuxolimab intravenously, dosed at 0.01 to 10 mg/kg. Two cutaneous melanoma patients and one hepatocellular carcinoma patient, three in all, had partial responses.

V gave up 5 bases and J gave up 2 bases, with 16 bases separating them. From germline, CDR1 is LNHNV and CDR2 YYDKDF (reference sequence). This CDR3 is built from 15 residues. Data came from immunoSEQ multiplex PCR; TCRdb stores just in-frame clones and leaves some out. The repertoire holds about 150,000 clones, with roughly 91% as singletons. The starting material was CD4+ or CD8+ T cells sorted from blood, obtained in a trial of the OX40 agonist ivuxolimab. The receptor was derived from an adult with an advanced solid tumor such as melanoma, head and neck, liver or kidney cancer. V and J are TRBV15 and TRBJ2-7; D gene uncertain. The CDR3 nucleotides are TGTGCCACCAGCCGTAACATGGAAACGACCTACGAGCAGTACTTC. Translated: CATSRNMETTYEQYF.